These T cell receptor beta chains were read from a single sample in a study of blood T cell repertoires in COVID-19. Sequencing used immunoSEQ multiplex PCR; TCRdb keeps in-frame clones, though not all of them. The data contain approximately 150,000 clones, about four fifths of them seen just once; the ten biggest clones take up 1.5% to 2%. Sequenced sample: peripheral blood. The receptor set was obtained from a human donor in a cohort sampled during active COVID-19. Each CDR3 is given with its conserved first and last residue. D genes are given only for firm matches. For some rows the clone size is stated as once, few or many, or as a class when expanded; others skip it.

>TRBD2|TRBJ2-1|TRBV5-6|once
TGTGCCAGCAGCTTGTTGGGACTAGCCCACAATGAGCAGTTCTTC
CASSLLGLAHNEQFF
>.|TRBJ1-1|TRBV19|.
TGTGCCAGTAGTATGAGGGCCTGGGAGTACACTGAAGCTTTCTTT
CASSMRAWEYTEAFF
>TRBD2|TRBJ2-5|TRBV19|.
TGTGCCAGTAGTATGACTAGCTTGGGGGAGACCCAGTACTTC
CASSMTSLGETQYF
>.|TRBJ2-5|TRBV23-1|.
TGCGCCAGCAGTCCAAGGGGAACCCAAGAGACCCAGTACTTC
CASSPRGTQETQYF
>.|TRBJ1-5|TRBV19|.
TGTGCCAGCCGTGCGAGGCTCCTTAGCAATCAGCCCCAGCATTTT
CASRARLLSNQPQHF
>TRBD1|TRBJ1-5|TRBV29-1|.
TGCAGCGTTGGAAGGGACAGGGATCAGCCCCAGCATTTT
CSVGRDRDQPQHF
>.|TRBJ1-1|TRBV6-6|once
TGTGCCACGAACGGGCCCTTATTCGGAGGCACTGAAGCTTTCTTT
CATNGPLFGGTEAFF
>.|TRBJ2-5|TRBV5-1|once
TGCGCCAGCAGCCTACGCGGACAGGCGGGGGAGACCCAGTACTTC
CASSLRGQAGETQYF
>.|TRBJ2-1|TRBV15|.
TGTGCCACCACCCCGGACAGCCTCTACAATGAGCAGTTCTTC
CATTPDSLYNEQFF
>TRBD1|TRBJ1-4|TRBV6-5|.
TGTGCCACCAGGACAGGGTCAGATGAAAAACTGTTTTTT
CATRTGSDEKLFF
>TRBD2|TRBJ2-1|TRBV6-5|.
TGTGCCAGCAGTCGACGGGGGGGAGGAGGCAATGAGCAGTTCTTC
CASSRRGGGGNEQFF
>.|TRBJ1-4|TRBV6-5|.
TGTGCCAGCAGTTACCAAACAGGGAATCCAGGAAAACTGTTTTTT
CASSYQTGNPGKLFF
>TRBD1|TRBJ2-1|TRBV29-1|.
TGCAGCGTTGACCCCTCCGGGACAGGATTAGCGCAGTTCTTC
CSVDPSGTGLAQFF
>TRBD2|TRBJ2-2|TRBV18|.
TGTGCCAGCTCGCAGGCTACTAGCGGATACACCGGGGAGCTGTTTTTT
CASSQATSGYTGELFF
>TRBD2|TRBJ2-1|TRBV11-3|.
TGTGCCAGCAGCCAACGTAGCGGGAGACGCCCCGACAATGAGCAGTTCTTC
CASSQRSGRRPDNEQFF
>TRBD2|TRBJ2-1|TRBV6-6|.
TGTGCCAGCAGTTACGAAGCGGGAACCTACAATGAGCAGTTCTTC
CASSYEAGTYNEQFF
>.|TRBJ2-3|TRBV12-3/TRBV12-4|few
TGTGCCAGCAGTACAGACAGGACCGATACGCAGTATTTT
CASSTDRTDTQYF
>TRBD1|TRBJ2-4|TRBV19|.
TGTGCCAGTAGTCCCGTTCGGACAGGGGGAAACATTCAGTACTTC
CASSPVRTGGNIQYF
>.|TRBJ1-4|TRBV5-1|.
TGCGCCAGCAGCCGGTCCAGGGAAAATGAAAAACTGTTTTTT
CASSRSRENEKLFF
>TRBD2|TRBJ2-3|TRBV7-3|.
TGTGCCAGCAGCCTTAGCGGGAGTAGGAATACGCAGTATTTT
CASSLSGSRNTQYF
>.|TRBJ1-3|TRBV28|.
TGTGCCAGCAGTTTATTTGGGGCAGGAAACACCATATATTTT
CASSLFGAGNTIYF
>.|TRBJ2-1|TRBV5-1|.
TGCGCCAGCAGCTTGGGAGGGGGAACCTACAATGAGCAGTTCTTC
CASSLGGGTYNEQFF
>TRBD2|TRBJ2-3|TRBV5-4|.
TGTGCCAGCAGCAGGGGGGGACTAGCGGGAACGGGAGATACGCAGTATTTT
CASSRGGLAGTGDTQYF
>.|TRBJ2-1|TRBV18|.
TGTGCCAGCTCCCCTCTGAGGGTCAATGAGCAGTTCTTC
CASSPLRVNEQFF
>.|TRBJ1-1|TRBV12-3/TRBV12-4|.
TGTGCCAGCAGCATAGACAAGAACACTGAAGCTTTCTTT
CASSIDKNTEAFF
>.|TRBJ1-2|TRBV7-2|.
TGTGCCAGCAGCACAGGTGCGGGCTACACCTTC
CASSTGAGYTF
>.|TRBJ2-5|TRBV1|.
TGCACCAGCAGCCAAGATCTAATGGAAGAGACCCAGTACTTC
CTSSQDLMEETQYF
>.|TRBJ2-7|TRBV16|.
TGTGCCAGCAGCCAAGCGGTAGGTGAGCAGTACTTC
CASSQAVGEQYF
>.|TRBJ2-7|TRBV7-8|.
TGTGCCAGCAGCTTAGCGTCACCCGGGAACTCCTACGAGCAGTACTTC
CASSLASPGNSYEQYF
>TRBD1|TRBJ2-2|TRBV11-3|.
TGTGCCAGCAGCTCGGGACAGGGGACGGGATGGGGGGACACCGGGGAGCTGTTTTTT
CASSSGQGTGWGDTGELFF
>.|TRBJ1-5|TRBV28|.
TGTGCCAGCAGGGGCAGTGGGGGCGCCTATCAGCCCCAGCATTTT
CASRGSGGAYQPQHF
>TRBD2|TRBJ2-3|TRBV15|.
TGTGCCACCAGCAGAGATATGAAACGGGGGGAGAGCACAGATACGCAGTATTTT
CATSRDMKRGESTDTQYF
>TRBD2|TRBJ2-7|TRBV5-1|.
TGCGCCAGCAGCTTAGAAACTAGCGGGTTCTACGAGCAGTACTTC
CASSLETSGFYEQYF
>TRBD1|TRBJ2-7|TRBV7-9|.
TGTGCCAGCAGATCGTGGACAGGCCGCGGGCCCTACGAGCAGTACTTC
CASRSWTGRGPYEQYF
>TRBD2|TRBJ2-7|TRBV12-3/TRBV12-4|.
TGTGCCAGCAGTGGGACTAGGGGGTCCGAGCAGTACTTC
CASSGTRGSEQYF
>TRBD1|TRBJ2-3|TRBV7-3|.
TGTGCCAGCAGCGCGACCACAGGGGGCGCAGATACGCAGTATTTT
CASSATTGGADTQYF
>.|TRBJ1-3|TRBV9|.
TGTGCCAGCAGCTCCCCTCAGGGGTCCTCTGGAAACACCATATATTTT
CASSSPQGSSGNTIYF
>TRBD1|TRBJ2-2|TRBV7-2|few
TGTGCCAGCAGCTTATCCGCGACAGGGTACACCGGGGAGCTGTTTTTT
CASSLSATGYTGELFF
>TRBD2|TRBJ2-1|TRBV11-2|.
TGTGCCAGCAGCTTAGATGGCGGGACTAGCAGTGAGCAGTTCTTC
CASSLDGGTSSEQFF
>.|TRBJ2-3|TRBV6-6|.
TGTGCCAGCAGTTACGTAGCGGAGGCAGATACGCAGTATTTT
CASSYVAEADTQYF
>.|TRBJ2-5|TRBV7-3|.
TGTGCCAGCAGCGCACGGACAGAAGAGACCCAGTACTTC
CASSARTEETQYF
>.|TRBJ1-1|TRBV3-1/TRBV3-2|.
TGTGCCAGCAGCCAAGCGCGGACAGAAGCTTTCTTT
CASSQARTEAFF
>.|TRBJ1-6|TRBV5-1|.
TGCGCCAGCACCCTGGAGGGGACCTCAAATTCACCCCTCCACTTT
CASTLEGTSNSPLHF
>TRBD1|TRBJ2-1|TRBV6-2/TRBV6-3|.
TGTGCCAGCAGTGGGACAGGGGCGCAGTTCCTCAACAATGAGCAGTTCTTC
CASSGTGAQFLNNEQFF
>.|TRBJ1-5|TRBV6-1|.
TGTGCCAGCAGTGAAGCGCGGGGGGTCTCGAAATGGGATCAGCCCCAGCATTTT
CASSEARGVSKWDQPQHF
>.|TRBJ2-1|TRBV23-1|.
TGCGCCAGCAGTACTGACGCTAGCTCCTACAATGAGCAGTTCTTC
CASSTDASSYNEQFF
>.|TRBJ1-1|TRBV15|.
TGTGCCACCAGCAGAGATTTGAGGTGGGAGGGGACTGAAGCTTTCTTT
CATSRDLRWEGTEAFF
>TRBD1|TRBJ2-3|TRBV7-6|.
TGTGCCAGCAGCTTAGGGGACAGGGGCGCAGATACGCAGTATTTT
CASSLGDRGADTQYF
>TRBD2|TRBJ2-7|TRBV28|.
TGTGCCAGCCAGACTAGCGGCTACTACGAGCAGTACTTC
CASQTSGYYEQYF
>.|TRBJ1-2|TRBV3-1/TRBV3-2|.
TGTGCCAGCAGCCCCGGCGGAGGTAACTATGGCTACACCTTC
CASSPGGGNYGYTF
>.|TRBJ2-7|TRBV7-2|.
TGTGCCAGCAGCTTAGTCGCCTACGAGCAGTACTTC
CASSLVAYEQYF
>.|TRBJ1-6|TRBV5-4|.
TGTGCCAGCAGCTTCACCGATGGGGGGATCTGGCTAGGCTCACCCCTCCACTTT
CASSFTDGGIWLGSPLHF
>TRBD2|TRBJ2-1|TRBV19|once
TGTGCCAGTAGTAGCCGGGTTAGGGCTAGCGGGAGGTCCAATGAGCAGTTCTTC
CASSSRVRASGRSNEQFF
>.|TRBJ1-5|TRBV2|.
TGTGCCAGCATTTCAGGGTCGGAAAATCAGCCCCAGCATTTT
CASISGSENQPQHF